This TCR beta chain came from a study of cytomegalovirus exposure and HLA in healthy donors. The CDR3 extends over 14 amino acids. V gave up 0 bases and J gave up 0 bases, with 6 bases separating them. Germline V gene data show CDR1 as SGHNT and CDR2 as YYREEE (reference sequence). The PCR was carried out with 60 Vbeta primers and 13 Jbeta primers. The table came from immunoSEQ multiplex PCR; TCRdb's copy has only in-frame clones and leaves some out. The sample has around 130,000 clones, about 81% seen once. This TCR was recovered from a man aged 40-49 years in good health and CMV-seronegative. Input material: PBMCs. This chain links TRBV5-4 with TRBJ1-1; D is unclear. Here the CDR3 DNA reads TGTGCCAGCAGCTTGGAACGGTTGAACACTGAAGCTTTCTTT. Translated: CASSLERLNTEAFF.